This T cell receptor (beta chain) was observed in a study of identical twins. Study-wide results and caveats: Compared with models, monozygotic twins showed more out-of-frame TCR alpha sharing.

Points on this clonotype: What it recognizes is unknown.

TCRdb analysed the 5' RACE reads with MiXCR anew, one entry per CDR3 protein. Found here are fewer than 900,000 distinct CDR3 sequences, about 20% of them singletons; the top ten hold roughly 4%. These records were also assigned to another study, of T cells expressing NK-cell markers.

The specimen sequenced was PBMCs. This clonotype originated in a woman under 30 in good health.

This chain's CDR3 is CASSLTGHNTDTQYF. In DNA form, the CDR3 reads TGTGCCAGCAGCTTAACGGGACATAACACAGATACGCAGTATTTT. J is TRBJ2-3 and V is TRBV13, with D maybe TRBD1 (6 bases). Germline V CDR1 and CDR2: PRHDT, FYEKMQ (reference sequence). CDR3 length: 15 residues. The V end lost 2 bases, the J end lost 2 bases, and 11 bases lay between the germline ends.